This TCR beta chain was documented in a study of cytomegalovirus exposure and HLA in healthy donors. 60 Vbeta and 13 Jbeta primers were used in PCR. The assay was immunoSEQ multiplex PCR, and TCRdb's table has in-frame clones only and misses some. The table has tens of thousands of clones, about 80% seen once. The V end was cut by 3 bases, the J end by 0 bases, with 14 bases between. The CDR3 has 16 residues. Germline-derived CDR1 and CDR2 are SGHRS and YFSETQ. This clonotype originated in a woman between 18 and 29 years old in good health and CMV-seropositive. Material: PBMCs. The genes are TRBV5-1 and TRBJ2-3; perhaps TRBD2 as D (6 bases). CDR3 in DNA: TGCGCCAGCAGCTATACGTTGGGACTTAGCACAGATACGCAGTATTTT. Protein: CASSYTLGLSTDTQYF.